Listed below are T cell receptor beta chains from one sample, sequenced in a study of graft-versus-host responses after intestinal transplantation. Clones were read by immunoSEQ multiplex PCR, and TCRdb kept only the in-frame ones, dropping some. The sample includes some 70,000 clones, over 85% of them seen just once. The sample was bone marrow, taken 700 to 750 days after intestinal transplantation. The receptors derive from a human patient who received an intestinal transplant, so some T cells may come from the graft donor. Both conserved end residues are part of each CDR3. A D gene is named only where the DNA matches it firmly. The size field is filled for only some rows; it gives once, few, many or a size class.

cdr3_aa	cdr3_nt	clone_size	v_call	j_call	d_call
CASGLDLGLETQYF	TGTGCTAGTGGTTTGGATCTGGGTTTGGAGACCCAGTACTTC	-	TRBV12-5	TRBJ2-5	-
CASSSRGPNQPQHF	TGCGCCAGCAGTTCCAGGGGGCCGAATCAGCCCCAGCATTTT	-	TRBV10-2	TRBJ1-5	TRBD1
CASSHEGSAYEQYF	TGTGCCAGCAGCCATGAAGGGTCCGCCTACGAGCAGTACTTC	once	TRBV7-9	TRBJ2-7	-
CASSLLATNEQFF	TGTGCCAGCAGTTTACTAGCGACCAATGAGCAGTTCTTC	-	TRBV27	TRBJ2-1	-
CASSSTSTSGGRETQYF	TGTGCCAGCAGCTCCACCTCGACTAGCGGGGGTCGAGAGACCCAGTACTTC	-	TRBV7-2	TRBJ2-5	TRBD2
CASSLRNGGTGIAYEQYF	TGTGCCAGCAGCTTAAGAAACGGAGGGACAGGAATAGCGTACGAGCAGTACTTC	-	TRBV7-9	TRBJ2-7	TRBD1
CASSPWTPNSGTGELFF	TGTGCCAGCTCACCATGGACTCCAAATTCTGGCACCGGGGAGCTGTTTTTT	-	TRBV18	TRBJ2-2	-
CARSLGSYEQYF	TGTGCCAGAAGCTTGGGCAGCTACGAGCAGTACTTC	-	TRBV5-3	TRBJ2-7	-
CASSRTSGRIGPDTQYF	TGTGCCAGCAGCCGGACTAGCGGGAGAATCGGGCCAGATACGCAGTATTTT	-	TRBV5-4	TRBJ2-3	TRBD2
CASSYMVRGSPLHF	TGTGCCAGCAGTTACATGGTTCGTGGTTCACCCCTCCACTTT	few	TRBV6-5	TRBJ1-6	-
CASSLVEGAYEQYF	TGCGCCAGCAGCTTGGTTGAGGGGGCGTACGAGCAGTACTTC	-	TRBV5-1	TRBJ2-7	TRBD1
CASSPPSVSGNTIYF	TGTGCCAGCTCACCACCGTCCGTCTCTGGAAACACCATATATTTT	-	TRBV18	TRBJ1-3	-
CASSLQETQYF	TGCGCCAGCAGCTTGCAAGAGACCCAGTACTTC	-	TRBV5-1	TRBJ2-5	-
CASSREGGSNQPQHF	TGTGCCAGCAGTCGAGAGGGAGGGAGCAATCAGCCCCAGCATTTT	-	TRBV2	TRBJ1-5	-
CASRRDQGANYGYTF	TGCGCCAGCAGACGTGACCAAGGGGCTAACTATGGCTACACCTTC	-	TRBV5-1	TRBJ1-2	-
CASSLDRRGSSYEQYF	TGCGCCAGCAGCTTGGATCGCAGGGGTAGCTCCTACGAGCAGTACTTC	-	TRBV5-1	TRBJ2-7	-
CSVETDPGQGLYEQYF	TGCAGCGTTGAAACCGACCCGGGACAGGGCCTCTACGAGCAGTACTTC	-	TRBV29-1	TRBJ2-7	TRBD1
CASSSPGSTGELFF	TGTGCCAGCAGCTCCCCGGGAAGCACCGGGGAGCTGTTTTTT	-	TRBV5-4	TRBJ2-2	-
CASSLTRAESPSGDYNEQFF	TGTGCCAGCAGCTTAACGAGGGCCGAAAGTCCTAGCGGGGACTACAATGAGCAGTTCTTC	-	TRBV7-3	TRBJ2-1	TRBD2
CASSERDRDYNEQFF	TGTGCCAGCAGCGAACGGGACAGGGACTACAATGAGCAGTTCTTC	-	TRBV11-3	TRBJ2-1	TRBD1
CSAGSGRAHEQYF	TGCAGCGCCGGTAGCGGGAGGGCCCACGAGCAGTACTTC	-	TRBV29-1	TRBJ2-7	TRBD2
CASSLVANGGFF	TGTGCCAGCAGCTTAGTCGCGAACGGGGGCTTCTTT	-	TRBV7-9	TRBJ1-1	-
CASSQEGGSGNTIYF	TGCGCCAGCAGCCAAGAGGGGGGCTCTGGAAACACCATATATTTT	-	TRBV4-1	TRBJ1-3	-
CSVEDLVGMARNTEAFF	TGCAGCGTTGAAGATCTAGTAGGTATGGCTCGGAACACTGAAGCTTTCTTT	-	TRBV29-1	TRBJ1-1	-
CASSPRQFINTEAFF	TGTGCCAGCAGCCCCAGACAGTTTATAAACACTGAAGCTTTCTTT	-	TRBV7-2	TRBJ1-1	-
CSVRGAKNIQYF	TGCAGCGTTCGCGGGGCCAAAAACATTCAGTACTTC	-	TRBV29-1	TRBJ2-4	-
CASSPGGADQPQHF	TGTGCCAGCTCACCAGGGGGCGCGGATCAGCCCCAGCATTTT	-	TRBV18	TRBJ1-5	-
CASSLISVYEQYF	TGTGCCAGCAGTTTAATTAGCGTGTACGAGCAGTACTTC	-	TRBV28	TRBJ2-7	-
CASRDHNEKLFF	TGTGCCAGTAGGGACCATAATGAAAAACTGTTTTTT	-	TRBV25-1	TRBJ1-4	-
CASSGSGRAGGEQFF	TGTGCCAGCAGCGGAAGCGGGAGGGCCGGAGGTGAGCAGTTCTTC	-	TRBV6-5	TRBJ2-1	TRBD2
CASSSSVEHHNEQFF	TGTGCCAGCAGCTCATCGGTGGAGCATCACAATGAGCAGTTCTTC	-	TRBV7-2	TRBJ2-1	-
CASSYSGWGEQYF	TGTGCCAGCAGTTACTCAGGGTGGGGCGAGCAGTACTTC	-	TRBV6-6	TRBJ2-7	-
CASSLTGSSYEQYF	TGTGCCAGCAGCTTGACAGGTAGCTCCTACGAGCAGTACTTC	-	TRBV5-4	TRBJ2-7	-
CASSPRLAGLPDTQYF	TGTGCCAGCAGCCCGAGACTAGCGGGATTGCCAGATACGCAGTATTTT	few	TRBV7-2	TRBJ2-3	TRBD2
CASSALGAGGTDTQYF	TGTGCCAGCAGCGCCCTAGGGGCGGGGGGCACAGATACGCAGTATTTT	-	TRBV11-2	TRBJ2-3	TRBD2
CASSQLTGGNYGYTF	TGTGCCAGCAGCCAATTGACAGGCGGAAACTATGGCTACACCTTC	once	TRBV5-4	TRBJ1-2	-
CASTGGETQYF	TGTGCCAGCACGGGCGGAGAGACCCAGTACTTC	-	TRBV7-7	TRBJ2-5	-